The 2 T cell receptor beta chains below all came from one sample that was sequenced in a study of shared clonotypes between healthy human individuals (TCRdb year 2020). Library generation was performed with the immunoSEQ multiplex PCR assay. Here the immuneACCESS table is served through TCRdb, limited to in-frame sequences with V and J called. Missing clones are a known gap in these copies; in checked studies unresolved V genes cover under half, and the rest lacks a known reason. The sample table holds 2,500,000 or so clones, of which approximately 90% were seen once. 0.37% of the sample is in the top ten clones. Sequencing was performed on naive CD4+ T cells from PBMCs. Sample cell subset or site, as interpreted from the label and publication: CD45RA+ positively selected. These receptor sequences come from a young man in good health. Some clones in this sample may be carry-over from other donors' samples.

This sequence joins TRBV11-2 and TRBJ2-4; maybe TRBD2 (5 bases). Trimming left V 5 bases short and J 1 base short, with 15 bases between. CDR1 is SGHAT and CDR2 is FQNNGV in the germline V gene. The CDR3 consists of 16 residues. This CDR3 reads CASSPAPGSAKNIQYF. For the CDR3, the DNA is TGTGCCAGCAGCCCGGCCCCGGGATCGGCCAAAAACATTCAGTACTTC.

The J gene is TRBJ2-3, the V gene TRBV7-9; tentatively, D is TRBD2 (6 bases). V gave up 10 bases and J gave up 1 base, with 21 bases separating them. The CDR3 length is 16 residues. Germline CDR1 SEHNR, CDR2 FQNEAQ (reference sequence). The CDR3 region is CATAPRSGGGTDTQYF. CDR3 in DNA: TGTGCCACCGCCCCGAGAAGCGGAGGGGGCACAGATACGCAGTATTTT.